The text below deals with one TCR beta chain. The antigen is unknown. The donors were adults (healthy and HIV-negative) with no recent acute infections or vaccinations. The data originate from a study of shared clonotypes between healthy human individuals. The CDR3 length is 13 residues. Trimming pared 1 base from V and 4 bases from J, leaving 8 bases between. Germline lookup yields CDR1 LGHNA and CDR2 YNFKEQ. General study results and limits: How much donors shared clonotypes was expected to be affected by sequencing depth.

Produced via immunoSEQ multiplex PCR; TCRdb's table is partial and in-frame only. The sample lists over a million clones; 70% to 80% were seen once. The TCR was taken from a man aged 18 to 29 in good health. Some clones in this sample may be carry-over from other donors' samples. The chain combines TRBV4-2 with TRBJ2-7; D might be TRBD2 (5 bases). The specimen was memory CD4+ T cells from PBMCs. As to subset: CD45RA-negative fraction. The DNA for the CDR3 is TGTGCCAGCAGCCAAGCCCCGGGATACGAGCAGTACTTC. Its protein is CASSQAPGYEQYF.